The sequence of this T cell receptor beta chain was determined in a study of cytomegalovirus exposure and HLA in healthy donors. The PCR employed 60 Vbeta primers together with 13 Jbeta primers. Clones were read by immunoSEQ multiplex PCR, and TCRdb kept only the in-frame ones, dropping some. The table records about 180,000 clones, around three quarters of them present only once. Sequenced: PBMCs. The clonotype originates from a woman under 40 in good health and CMV-seronegative.

The CDR3 nucleotides are TGCAGCGTTCTCAGTCCGGCAGCGCAGACCTATGGCTACACCTTC. Amino acids: CSVLSPAAQTYGYTF. The V gene is TRBV29-1, the J gene TRBJ1-2; no reliable D call. CDR3 length: 15 amino acids. CDR1 and CDR2 from the germline V gene are SQVTM and ANQGSEA. V lost 5 bases to trimming and J lost 4 bases, with 20 bases between them.